One TCR beta chain is described in this entry. Since a much larger clone is just one base distant, this may be a read error. This CDR3 comprises 15 residues. The germline V gene has CDR1 MNHEY and CDR2 SVGEGT. The sample originates from a study of regulatory T cells in long-lasting Graves disease. Turning to the study itself: Newly diagnosed Graves' patients took antithyroid drugs under 3 months.

Time point reported: newly diagnosed GD, antithyroid drugs for less than 3 months. PBMC RNA was the source of the TCR library. Library construction for TCR beta used iRepertoire HTBI primers and Arm-PCR of CDR3 regions. TCRdb re-derived calls from the multiplex PCR reads in MiXCR, one entry per CDR3 protein. The sample records under 300,000 distinct CDR3 sequences, 20% to 25% being singletons. V is TRBV6-2 or TRBV6-3 and J is TRBJ2-4, with TRBD1 matching 7 bases. Material: peripheral blood mononuclear cells (PBMCs), obtained at new diagnosis, from a patient treated with antithyroid drugs. The receptor comes from a female donor with Graves disease. The CDR3 region is CGSSKHQGVENIQYF. The CDR3 coding sequence is TGTGGCAGCAGTAAGCACCAGGGGGTGGAGAACATTCAGTACTTC.